Listed below are T cell receptor beta chains from one sample, sequenced in a study of shared clonotypes between healthy human individuals. Sequencing was performed with immunoSEQ multiplex PCR; in TCRdb, only in-frame clones are kept and a portion is missing. The data hold about 1.4 million clones, with roughly 96% observed a single time. Specimen: naive CD4+ T cells sorted from blood. The origin of the receptors is a young man in good health. Each CDR3 is given with its conserved first and last residue. D genes are given only for firm matches. Some rows have no size entry. The others give once, few or many, or a class for an expanded clone.

D gene: TRBD1
J gene: TRBJ2-1
V gene: TRBV7-8
clone size: -
CDR3 length: 18
CDR3 protein: CASSLDGGRRDRVPEQFF
CDR3 DNA: TGTGCCAGCAGCTTAGATGGGGGCCGGCGGGACAGGGTACCTGAGCAGTTCTTC

D gene: -
J gene: TRBJ2-3
V gene: TRBV6-6
clone size: -
CDR3 length: 12
CDR3 protein: CASSPAEESQYF
CDR3 DNA: TGTGCCAGCAGTCCAGCGGAGGAATCGCAGTATTTT

D gene: TRBD2
J gene: TRBJ2-5
V gene: TRBV5-1
clone size: -
CDR3 length: 14
CDR3 protein: CASSLIREGETQYF
CDR3 DNA: TGCGCCAGCAGCTTAATACGGGAGGGGGAGACCCAGTACTTC

D gene: TRBD1
J gene: TRBJ1-1
V gene: TRBV2
clone size: -
CDR3 length: 13
CDR3 protein: CASIRLGGQRAFF
CDR3 DNA: TGTGCCAGCATCCGCCTAGGGGGCCAGAGAGCTTTCTTT

D gene: -
J gene: TRBJ2-1
V gene: TRBV15
clone size: -
CDR3 length: 13
CDR3 protein: CATSSLAYNEQFF
CDR3 DNA: TGTGCCACCAGCAGTCTGGCCTACAATGAGCAGTTCTTC

D gene: -
J gene: TRBJ1-1
V gene: TRBV19
clone size: -
CDR3 length: 18
CDR3 protein: CASSPRLLGPVRNTEAFF
CDR3 DNA: TGTGCCAGTAGTCCACGACTTCTAGGTCCGGTCCGGAACACTGAAGCTTTCTTT

D gene: -
J gene: TRBJ2-1
V gene: TRBV7-8
clone size: -
CDR3 length: 15
CDR3 protein: CASSLVAASYNEQFF
CDR3 DNA: TGTGCCAGCAGCTTAGTGGCGGCTTCCTACAATGAGCAGTTCTTC

D gene: TRBD2
J gene: TRBJ2-7
V gene: TRBV19
clone size: -
CDR3 length: 15
CDR3 protein: CASSIDSGRAYEQYF
CDR3 DNA: TGTGCCAGTAGTATAGACAGCGGGAGGGCCTACGAGCAGTACTTC

D gene: -
J gene: TRBJ2-2
V gene: TRBV4-2
clone size: -
CDR3 length: 15
CDR3 protein: CASSQGRGATGELFF
CDR3 DNA: TGTGCCAGCAGCCAAGGTCGGGGGGCCACCGGGGAGCTGTTTTTT

D gene: TRBD2
J gene: TRBJ2-1
V gene: TRBV5-1
clone size: -
CDR3 length: 16
CDR3 protein: CASSLASSGSGNEQFF
CDR3 DNA: TGCGCCAGCAGCTTGGCCTCTAGCGGGAGTGGCAATGAGCAGTTCTTC

D gene: -
J gene: TRBJ2-3
V gene: TRBV7-2
clone size: -
CDR3 length: 14
CDR3 protein: CASSLVGSTDTQYF
CDR3 DNA: TGTGCCAGCAGCTTAGTGGGTTCCACAGATACGCAGTATTTT

D gene: -
J gene: TRBJ1-3
V gene: TRBV19
clone size: -
CDR3 length: 15
CDR3 protein: CASLPRWGSGNTIYF
CDR3 DNA: TGTGCCAGTCTTCCCCGCTGGGGCTCTGGAAACACCATATATTTT

D gene: -
J gene: TRBJ2-2
V gene: TRBV19
clone size: -
CDR3 length: 15
CDR3 protein: CASRAGQLNTGELFF
CDR3 DNA: TGTGCCAGTAGAGCGGGACAGCTGAACACCGGGGAGCTGTTTTTT

D gene: -
J gene: TRBJ2-3
V gene: TRBV7-9
clone size: -
CDR3 length: 11
CDR3 protein: CASGSSDTQYF
CDR3 DNA: TGTGCCAGCGGGAGCTCGGATACGCAGTATTTT

D gene: TRBD1
J gene: TRBJ2-7
V gene: TRBV5-1
clone size: once
CDR3 length: 16
CDR3 protein: CASSLGRETGTYEQYF
CDR3 DNA: TGCGCCAGCAGCTTGGGCAGGGAGACAGGGACCTACGAGCAGTACTTC

D gene: TRBD2
J gene: TRBJ2-3
V gene: TRBV10-3
clone size: -
CDR3 length: 14
CDR3 protein: CAIRLAGVPDTQYF
CDR3 DNA: TGTGCCATCAGACTAGCGGGAGTACCAGATACGCAGTATTTT

D gene: -
J gene: TRBJ1-4
V gene: TRBV7-2
clone size: -
CDR3 length: 15
CDR3 protein: CASSLDSSTNEKLFF
CDR3 DNA: TGTGCCAGCAGCTTAGACAGCTCAACTAATGAAAAACTGTTTTTT

D gene: -
J gene: TRBJ2-6
V gene: TRBV5-1
clone size: -
CDR3 length: 13
CDR3 protein: CASSTPGANVLTF
CDR3 DNA: TGCGCCAGCAGCACCCCTGGGGCCAACGTCCTGACTTTC

D gene: TRBD1
J gene: TRBJ2-3
V gene: TRBV11-2
clone size: -
CDR3 length: 15
CDR3 protein: CASSLAQGQPSTQYF
CDR3 DNA: TGTGCCAGCAGCTTAGCTCAGGGACAGCCCAGTACGCAGTATTTT

D gene: TRBD2
J gene: TRBJ2-1
V gene: TRBV6-1
clone size: -
CDR3 length: 15
CDR3 protein: CASSEFGAGSAEQFF
CDR3 DNA: TGTGCCAGCAGTGAATTCGGAGCGGGGTCCGCTGAGCAGTTCTTC

D gene: -
J gene: TRBJ2-7
V gene: TRBV30
clone size: -
CDR3 length: 15
CDR3 protein: CAWRAGWQGSYEQYF
CDR3 DNA: TGTGCCTGGAGGGCTGGCTGGCAGGGATCCTACGAGCAGTACTTC

D gene: -
J gene: TRBJ2-7
V gene: TRBV5-1
clone size: -
CDR3 length: 15
CDR3 protein: CASSPTTGRSYEQYF
CDR3 DNA: TGCGCCAGCAGTCCCACGACAGGGAGGTCCTACGAGCAGTACTTC

D gene: -
J gene: TRBJ2-6
V gene: TRBV10-3
clone size: -
CDR3 length: 17
CDR3 protein: CANAGQGESSGANVLTF
CDR3 DNA: TGTGCCAACGCCGGCCAGGGAGAAAGCTCTGGGGCCAACGTCCTGACTTTC

D gene: -
J gene: TRBJ2-1
V gene: TRBV2
clone size: -
CDR3 length: 14
CDR3 protein: CASIREFSYNEQFF
CDR3 DNA: TGTGCCAGCATACGGGAGTTCTCCTACAATGAGCAGTTCTTC

D gene: -
J gene: TRBJ1-1
V gene: TRBV2
clone size: once
CDR3 length: 15
CDR3 protein: CASRRDHLGHTEAFF
CDR3 DNA: TGTGCCAGCAGGAGGGACCACCTGGGGCACACTGAAGCTTTCTTT

D gene: -
J gene: TRBJ2-2
V gene: TRBV7-6
clone size: -
CDR3 length: 15
CDR3 protein: CASSLGGVGTGELFF
CDR3 DNA: TGTGCCAGCAGCTTAGGAGGGGTAGGGACCGGGGAGCTGTTTTTT

D gene: -
J gene: TRBJ2-1
V gene: TRBV7-3
clone size: -
CDR3 length: 12
CDR3 protein: CASSGEANEQFF
CDR3 DNA: TGTGCCAGCAGCGGGGAAGCCAATGAGCAGTTCTTC

D gene: -
J gene: TRBJ2-5
V gene: TRBV25-1
clone size: -
CDR3 length: 14
CDR3 protein: CASSEFVGQETQYF
CDR3 DNA: TGTGCCAGCAGTGAATTTGTGGGGCAGGAGACCCAGTACTTC

D gene: TRBD1
J gene: TRBJ1-2
V gene: TRBV7-9
clone size: once
CDR3 length: 13
CDR3 protein: CASSRTGGNGYTF
CDR3 DNA: TGTGCCAGCAGCCGGACAGGGGGAAACGGCTACACCTTC

D gene: -
J gene: TRBJ2-5
V gene: TRBV5-4
clone size: -
CDR3 length: 13
CDR3 protein: CASSVGLPETQYF
CDR3 DNA: TGTGCCAGCAGCGTGGGACTGCCAGAGACCCAGTACTTC

D gene: -
J gene: TRBJ1-2
V gene: TRBV7-2
clone size: once
CDR3 length: 14
CDR3 protein: CASSLGSRVYGYTF
CDR3 DNA: TGTGCCAGCAGCTTAGGATCGAGAGTCTATGGCTACACCTTC

D gene: TRBD1
J gene: TRBJ1-3
V gene: TRBV29-1
clone size: -
CDR3 length: 14
CDR3 protein: CSVEGTGDVDTIYF
CDR3 DNA: TGCAGCGTTGAAGGGACAGGGGATGTGGACACCATATATTTT

D gene: TRBD2
J gene: TRBJ2-2
V gene: TRBV7-2
clone size: -
CDR3 length: 15
CDR3 protein: CASSLVAGAPGELFF
CDR3 DNA: TGTGCCAGCAGCTTAGTAGCGGGAGCCCCCGGGGAGCTGTTTTTT

D gene: -
J gene: TRBJ2-7
V gene: TRBV19
clone size: -
CDR3 length: 14
CDR3 protein: CASSMGPGSYEQYF
CDR3 DNA: TGTGCCAGTAGTATGGGTCCCGGCTCCTACGAGCAGTACTTC

D gene: -
J gene: TRBJ2-2
V gene: TRBV7-6
clone size: -
CDR3 length: 15
CDR3 protein: CASSFGGSGTGELFF
CDR3 DNA: TGTGCCAGCAGCTTTGGGGGATCGGGCACCGGGGAGCTGTTTTTT

D gene: TRBD1
J gene: TRBJ2-4
V gene: TRBV5-1
clone size: -
CDR3 length: 16
CDR3 protein: CASSLGQLIAKNIQYF
CDR3 DNA: TGCGCCAGCAGCCTGGGACAGCTGATAGCCAAAAACATTCAGTACTTC

D gene: -
J gene: TRBJ2-3
V gene: TRBV9
clone size: -
CDR3 length: 15
CDR3 protein: CASSPRVVGADTQYF
CDR3 DNA: TGTGCCAGCAGCCCCCGCGTTGTAGGGGCCGATACGCAGTATTTT

D gene: TRBD2
J gene: TRBJ2-7
V gene: TRBV7-9
clone size: -
CDR3 length: 14
CDR3 protein: CASRPGLAGGEQYF
CDR3 DNA: TGTGCCAGCAGGCCAGGACTAGCGGGAGGCGAGCAGTACTTC

D gene: -
J gene: TRBJ2-3
V gene: TRBV10-1
clone size: -
CDR3 length: 15
CDR3 protein: CASSESPVTGDTQYF
CDR3 DNA: TGCGCCAGCAGTGAGTCGCCGGTAACGGGCGATACGCAGTATTTT

D gene: TRBD1
J gene: TRBJ2-1
V gene: TRBV7-9
clone size: few
CDR3 length: 12
CDR3 protein: CASSFQGAKKFF
CDR3 DNA: TGTGCCAGCAGCTTTCAGGGGGCGAAGAAGTTCTTC

D gene: -
J gene: TRBJ1-5
V gene: TRBV30
clone size: -
CDR3 length: 16
CDR3 protein: CAWSVSWQGNNQPQHF
CDR3 DNA: TGTGCCTGGAGTGTATCTTGGCAGGGGAACAATCAGCCCCAGCATTTT

D gene: -
J gene: TRBJ2-3
V gene: TRBV5-6
clone size: once
CDR3 length: 15
CDR3 protein: CATARGSLGTDTQYF
CDR3 DNA: TGTGCCACCGCCCGGGGAAGTTTGGGAACAGATACGCAGTATTTT

D gene: -
J gene: TRBJ1-2
V gene: TRBV5-1
clone size: once
CDR3 length: 15
CDR3 protein: CASSPGSGTFYGYTF
CDR3 DNA: TGCGCCAGCAGCCCGGGGAGCGGGACCTTTTATGGCTACACCTTC

D gene: -
J gene: TRBJ2-7
V gene: TRBV20-1
clone size: -
CDR3 length: 11
CDR3 protein: CSAFTLGEQYF
CDR3 DNA: TGCAGTGCCTTCACTCTCGGGGAGCAGTACTTC

D gene: -
J gene: TRBJ2-6
V gene: TRBV5-5
clone size: -
CDR3 length: 14
CDR3 protein: CASDLEWGANVLTF
CDR3 DNA: TGTGCCAGTGACTTGGAATGGGGGGCCAACGTCCTGACTTTC

D gene: -
J gene: TRBJ2-2
V gene: TRBV19
clone size: -
CDR3 length: 12
CDR3 protein: CASSMGVGELFF
CDR3 DNA: TGTGCCAGTAGTATGGGAGTTGGGGAGCTGTTTTTT

D gene: -
J gene: TRBJ2-3
V gene: TRBV5-1
clone size: once
CDR3 length: 13
CDR3 protein: CASSLVASHTQYF
CDR3 DNA: TGCGCCAGCAGCTTGGTTGCGAGCCATACGCAGTATTTT